The 20 T cell receptor beta chains below come from one sample, sequenced in a study of T cell responses to AZD1222 COVID-19 vaccine. Produced via immunoSEQ multiplex PCR; TCRdb's table is partial and in-frame only. This table holds some 140,000 clones, just under 95% found once. Sequencing used peripheral blood, obtained 28 days after the second AZD1222 dose. The source of these receptors is an adult who received the AZD1222 COVID-19 vaccine.

This clone was recorded only once. The gene calls are TRBV27 and TRBJ1-2; D remains ambiguous. Trimming shortened V by 3 bases and J by 7 bases, and 12 bases separated the two germline ends. This CDR3 has 13 amino acids. CDR1 is MNHEY, CDR2 SMNVEV, per germline (reference sequence). CDR3 DNA: TGTGCCAGCAGTTTTCAGCCTCAAGGTGGCTACACCTTC. This gives the protein CASSFQPQGGYTF.

The chain is built from TRBV29-1 and TRBJ1-2; D may be TRBD1 (6 bases). Trimming removed 5 bases at V and 4 bases at J, with 14 bases between. The germline V gene has CDR1 SQVTM and CDR2 ANQGSEA. The CDR3 loop spans 13 amino acids. The CDR3 DNA sequence: TGCAGCGTTTGGTCCGGGGGCGGCTATGGCTACACCTTC. This encodes CSVWSGGGYGYTF.

This clone was recorded once. This chain uses TRBV19 with TRBJ1-2; tentatively, D is TRBD1 (5 bases). This CDR3 has 13 amino acids. V lost 7 bases and J 4 bases, leaving 13 bases between the germline ends. Germline loops: CDR1 LNHDA, CDR2 SQIVND (reference sequence). The CDR3 loop reads CASIGRDGYGYTF. Written as DNA, the CDR3 is TGTGCCAGTATCGGGAGGGACGGCTATGGCTACACCTTC.

This chain joins TRBV2 and TRBJ1-4, with 7 bases matching TRBD1. The germline V gene has CDR1 SNHLY and CDR2 FYNNEI. The CDR3 consists of 15 residues. Trimming at V came to 8 bases and at J to 8 bases, leaving 14 bases not matched to a gene. This CDR3 is CASRQGSTPSEKLFF. The CDR3 DNA reads TGTGCCAGCCGACAGGGATCGACTCCGAGCGAAAAACTGTTTTTT.

The chain carries TRBV5-5 and TRBJ2-1; 10 positions match TRBD2. Germline trimming cut 4 bases from V and 5 bases from J; bases unmatched to any gene: 3. The CDR3 has 14 residues. The V gene's germline CDR1 is SGHKS and CDR2 YYEKEE (reference sequence). The CDR3 sequence is CASSLAGADNEQFF. The CDR3 bases are TGTGCCAGCAGCCTAGCGGGGGCCGACAATGAGCAGTTCTTC. The whole variable domain, filled in from reference TRBV5-5 and TRBJ2-1, reads DAGVTQSPTHLIKTRGQQVTLRCSPISGHKSVSWYQQVLGQGPQFIFQYYEKEERGRGNFPDRFSARQFPNYSSELNVNALLLGDSALYLCASSLAGADNEQFFGPGTRLTVL.

The CDR3 DNA reads as TGTGCCAGTAGTACGGGACGGAGCAGTGAAGCTTTCTTT. It is translated as CASSTGRSSEAFF. The rearrangement joins TRBV19 to TRBJ1-1; weak D call: TRBD1 (5 bases). V lost 4 bases to trimming and J lost 7 bases, with 13 bases between them. The germline V gene has CDR1 LNHDA and CDR2 SQIVND (reference sequence). CDR3 length equals 13 residues.

The chain joins TRBV30 to TRBJ1-1, with D unresolved. Trimming cost V 8 bases and J 2 bases, with 18 bases left between them. The CDR3 has 14 residues. CDR1 and CDR2 (germline): GTSNPN, SVGIG (reference sequence). CDR3 sequence: CAGMAGSINTEAFF. CDR3 nucleotides: TGTGCCGGGATGGCGGGTTCGATAAACACTGAAGCTTTCTTT.

The V gene is TRBV4-1, the J gene TRBJ1-6; 10 bases line up with TRBD1. This CDR3 is built from 18 residues. Germline trimming cut 4 bases from V and 9 bases from J; bases unmatched to any gene: 15. Germline CDR1 MGHRA, CDR2 YSYEKL. The CDR3 nucleotides are TGCGCCAGCAGCCTTCAGACAGGGGGCGCGTTAATGAGTTCACCCCTCCACTTT. This encodes CASSLQTGGALMSSPLHF.

The rearrangement joins TRBV20-1 to TRBJ1-2; D is unclear. This CDR3 comprises 14 residues. V was pared by 3 bases and J by 0 bases, with 11 bases between. Germline values: CDR1 DFQATT, CDR2 SNEGSKA (reference sequence). The CDR3 DNA reads TGCAGTGCTAGTCGGCGGGAAACTAACTATGGCTACACCTTC. This gives the protein CSASRRETNYGYTF.

The V and J genes are TRBV21-1 and TRBJ2-7; no check of the table's D call, TRBD2, against the DNA was made. TRBV21-1 is tagged as a pseudogene. CDR3 size: 14 residues. The chain's CDR3 is CASRMTKRNYEQYF. The CDR3 DNA follows: TGTGCCAGCAGGATGACTAAGCGGAACTACGAGCAGTACTTC.

The sample holds one count of this clone. The chain is built from TRBV2 and TRBJ2-2, with TRBD2 matching over 10 bases. Germline V gene lookup returns CDR1 SNHLY and CDR2 FYNNEI. CDR3 size: 16 residues. J lost 7 bases, V lost 4 bases, and 9 bases had no gene match. CDR3 protein: CASSVTLAGRYGELFF. The CDR3 coding sequence is TGTGCCAGCAGTGTAACACTAGCGGGGCGGTACGGGGAGCTGTTTTTT.

In nucleotides, the CDR3 is TGTGCCAGCAGCCACTCGGTGGGGGCCTACACCTTC. Protein sequence: CASSHSVGAYTF. V is TRBV3-1 (or the pseudogene TRBV3-2) and J is TRBJ1-2, with D perhaps TRBD1 (6 bases). The germline V gene has CDR1 LGHDT and CDR2 YNNKEL (reference sequence). V gave up 3 bases and J gave up 10 bases, with 12 bases separating them. The CDR3 covers 12 residues.

This clone turned up a few times. The V call is TRBV6-5, the J call TRBJ1-5, with D hard to call. Germline loops: CDR1 MNHEY, CDR2 SVGAGI. This CDR3 contains 13 residues. V lost 8 bases to trimming and J lost 4 bases, with 12 bases between them. CDR3 nucleotides: TGTGCCAGCGTGCGGGTAGGTAATCAGCCCCAGCATTTT. Translating it yields CASVRVGNQPQHF.

V usage is TRBV15 and J usage is TRBJ2-3; 8 nucleotides align to TRBD2. CDR1 is LNHNV and CDR2 is YYDKDF in the germline V gene (reference sequence). V dropped 5 bases and J dropped 2; count of bases not matched to a gene: 9. This CDR3 region has 16 residues. The CDR3 sequence: CATSYGARGATDTQYF. For the CDR3, the DNA is TGTGCCACCAGCTACGGGGCGCGGGGGGCCACAGATACGCAGTATTTT.

The chain joins TRBV5-6 to TRBJ1-6, with 11 bases aligning to TRBD1. The CDR3 is 16 residues long. Per germline, CDR1 SGHDT and CDR2 YYEEEE. V lost 6 bases, J lost 0 bases, and 2 bases stayed unmatched. The CDR3 here is CASTGTGGSYNSPLHF. The CDR3 DNA reads TGTGCCAGCACCGGGACAGGGGGCTCCTATAATTCACCCCTCCACTTT.

The chain recombines TRBV12-3 or TRBV12-4 with TRBJ1-2; 7 positions match TRBD1. The junction had 7 bases not matched to a gene; V was cut back by 7 bases and J by 8 bases. The CDR3 covers 12 residues. As DNA, the CDR3 is TGTGCCAGCACCATCGACAGGGACGGCTACACCTTC. Protein: CASTIDRDGYTF.

This chain connects TRBV5-1 to TRBJ2-7; D possibly corresponds to TRBD2 (5 bases). CDR3 size: 13 residues. The V gene's germline CDR1 is SGHRS and CDR2 YFSETQ. Trimming pared 10 bases from V and 3 bases from J, leaving 17 bases between. The CDR3 coding sequence is TGCGCCTGTAAACGAGACGGGGACTACGAGCAGTACTTC. Encoded protein: CACKRDGDYEQYF.

This rearrangement joins TRBV6-2 or TRBV6-3 to TRBJ2-7; 9 nucleotides line up with TRBD1. Looked up from germline, CDR1 is MNHEY and CDR2 is SVGEGT. The CDR3 loop spans 15 amino acids. V gave up 5 bases and J gave up 4 bases; unmatched junction bases: 9. CDR3 sequence (DNA): TGTGCCAGCAGTCAACCGGGACAGGGTCTTTACGAGCAGTACTTC. This codes for CASSQPGQGLYEQYF.

The chain recombines TRBV2 with TRBJ1-2, with 9 bases aligning to TRBD1. Unmatched junction bases numbered 13, after V lost 7 bases and J lost 4 bases. The CDR3 sequence is 16 residues long. The germline CDR1 and CDR2 sequences are SNHLY and FYNNEI. The CDR3, as DNA: TGTGCCAGCACGGACCGCAGAACAGGGGGCCTCTATGGCTACACCTTC. This gives the protein CASTDRRTGGLYGYTF.

The J gene is TRBJ1-1, the V gene TRBV30, with 7 positions matching TRBD1. The length of the CDR3 is 13 residues. V shed 8 bases, J shed 3 bases, and the junction held 9 bases outside the gene matches. Germline V gene data show CDR1 as GTSNPN and CDR2 as SVGIG (reference sequence). For the CDR3, the DNA is TGTGCCACTGTGAGGGGGCCGTACACTGAAGCTTTCTTT. This sequence encodes CATVRGPYTEAFF.